This passage covers 15 T cell receptor beta chains from one sample sequenced in a study of T cell repertoires in cytomegalovirus infection. Their specific antigens are unknown. MiXCR was run by TCRdb on the reads, yielding one entry per CDR3 protein. The repertoire consists of about 770,000 distinct CDR3 sequences, with 25% to 30% occurring once and the leading ten covering over 10%. The sequenced sample was cultured CD8+ T cells from PBMCs, obtained from culture after CMV antigen stimulation. All receptors derive from a human donor in good health (CMV status not recorded). Some clones in this sample may be carry-over from other donors' samples.

Many counts were recorded for this clonotype. The chain uses TRBV7-8 and TRBJ1-5; 10 bases agree with TRBD1. With 4 bases clipped from V and 3 bases from J, the junction kept 3 bases outside the gene matches. The V gene's germline CDR1 is SGHVS and CDR2 FQNEAQ. This CDR3 contains 15 residues. CDR3 sequence reads: CASSSGTGVNQPQHF. The CDR3 DNA reads as TGTGCCAGCAGCTCTGGGACAGGGGTCAATCAGCCCCAGCATTTT.

CDR3 residues: CASSQGWDTQETQYF. The CDR3 DNA is TGTGCCAGCAGCCAAGGATGGGACACCCAAGAGACCCAGTACTTC. The chain couples TRBV3-1 to TRBJ2-5; a weak D match, TRBD1 (6 bases). V was shortened by 1 base and J by 1 base, with 10 bases between the two germline ends. CDR1 is LGHDT, CDR2 YNNKEL, per germline (reference sequence). The CDR3 loop spans 15 amino acids.

The rearrangement uses TRBV7-4 and TRBJ2-6; D remains unclear. The CDR3 extends over 14 amino acids. The V gene lost 5 bases and the J gene lost 4 bases, with 9 bases spanning the gap. The germline gives CDR1 SGHVT, CDR2 SQSDAQ. The CDR3 DNA is TGTGCCAGCAGCCCCGAGGAAGGGGCCAACGTCCTGACTTTC. Translated: CASSPEEGANVLTF. The variable domain in full, completed from reference TRBV7-4 and TRBJ2-6, reads GAGVSQSPRYKVAKRGRDVALRCDSISGHVTLYWYRQTLGQGSEVLTYSQSDAQRDKSGRPSGRFSAERPERSVSTLKIQRTEQGDSAVYLCASSPEEGANVLTFGAGSRLTVL.

The chain joins TRBV9 to TRBJ1-1, with D hard to call. The CDR3 sequence is 13 residues long. The germline gives CDR1 SGDLS, CDR2 YYNGEE. Trimming left V 3 bases short and J 7 bases short, with 13 bases between. Here the CDR3 DNA reads TGTGCCAGCAGCGCGACGAGGGTTGTTGAAGCTTTCTTT. It encodes CASSATRVVEAFF. The full variable domain, rest sourced from reference TRBV9 and TRBJ1-1, is DSGVTQTPKHLITATGQRVTLRCSPRSGDLSVYWYQQSLDQGLQFLIQYYNGEERAKGNILERFSAQQFPDLHSELNLSSLELGDSALYFCASSATRVVEAFFGQGTRLTVV.

This clonotype has more than one count but fewer than ten. The V call is TRBV14, the J call TRBJ2-3; D is perhaps TRBD1 (6 bases). CDR3 length: 17 amino acids. Germline V gene lookup returns CDR1 SGHDN and CDR2 FVKESK. V dropped 1 base and J dropped 0 bases, with 14 bases sitting between them. CDR3 residues: CASSQADRLSSTDTQYF. The CDR3 region has the DNA TGTGCCAGCAGCCAAGCCGACAGGCTATCTAGCACAGATACGCAGTATTTT.

This clonotype occurred a few times. V usage is TRBV6-2 or TRBV6-3 and J usage is TRBJ2-1; 7 positions agree with TRBD2. V dropped 5 bases and J dropped 0; count of bases not matched to a gene: 16. The CDR3 totals 19 residues. CDR1 is MNHEY and CDR2 is SVGEGT in the germline V gene. CDR3 coding DNA: TGTGCCAGCAGTCCGTTGGGAGGGACTGGTTTTAGCTCCTACAATGAGCAGTTCTTC. This translates into CASSPLGGTGFSSYNEQFF.

This chain connects TRBV6-6 to TRBJ1-2; maybe TRBD1 (5 bases). This CDR3 comprises 15 residues. The V and J ends lost 0 bases and 6 bases respectively, with 14 bases between them. Germline V gene data show CDR1 as MNHNY and CDR2 as SVGAGI (reference sequence). CDR3: CASSYSKVGTDGYTF. CDR3 sequence (DNA): TGTGCCAGCAGTTACTCGAAGGTCGGGACGGATGGCTACACCTTC.

This rearrangement joins TRBV27 to TRBJ2-4; D tentatively reads TRBD1 or TRBD2 (5 bases each). Germline CDR1 and CDR2: MNHEY and SMNVEV (reference sequence). This CDR3 is built from 12 residues. V was clipped by 4 bases and J by 11 bases, with 12 bases between them. DNA of the CDR3: TGTGCCAGCAGTTCCGGGGCAGCAGTTCAGTACTTC. Residues: CASSSGAAVQYF.

In its sample, this clonotype was seen a few times. J is TRBJ1-1 and V is TRBV6-1; D is undetermined. The CDR3 has 10 residues. Germline V gene sequence: CDR1 MNHNS, CDR2 SASEGT. Trimming left V 6 bases short and J 7 bases short, with 6 bases between. The CDR3 region is CASRLGEAFF. The CDR3, as DNA: TGTGCCAGCAGGTTGGGTGAAGCTTTCTTT.

This clonotype is a singleton in its sample. The chain is built from TRBV5-1 and TRBJ2-2; no reliable D call. This CDR3 spans 15 amino acids. V gave up 4 bases and J gave up 4 bases, with 14 bases separating them. Germline V gene lookup returns CDR1 SGHRS and CDR2 YFSETQ. The CDR3: CASSAYWRLTGELFF. Here the CDR3 DNA reads TGCGCCAGCAGCGCCTACTGGCGGCTCACCGGGGAGCTGTTTTTT. Based on the CDR3 plus reference TRBV5-1 and TRBJ2-2, the full variable domain is KAGVTQTPRYLIKTRGQQVTLSCSPISGHRSVSWYQQTPGQGLQFLFEYFSETQRNKGNFPGRFSGRQFSNSRSEMNVSTLELGDSALYLCASSAYWRLTGELFFGEGSRLTVL.

In this sample, this clonotype turned up a few times. A read error may produce the germline difference seen at one junction end. The chain employs TRBV7-9 and TRBJ2-5, with 7 positions matching TRBD1. This CDR3 has 12 amino acids. The V gene's germline CDR1 is SEHNR and CDR2 FQNEAQ (reference sequence). The CDR3 sequence is CASSSADRDRTF. The CDR3 DNA follows: TGTGCCAGCAGCTCCGCCGACCGGGACAGAACATTC.

This clonotype turned up a few times. The rearrangement joins TRBV6-6 to TRBJ2-2, with D maybe TRBD1 (5 bases). The CDR3 totals 16 residues. Germline assignment: CDR1 MNHNY and CDR2 SVGAGI (reference sequence). Trimming stripped 0 bases from V and 0 bases from J, with 8 bases between. Written as DNA, the CDR3 is TGTGCCAGCAGTTACTCGAAAGGGGCGAACACCGGGGAGCTGTTTTTT. This translates into CASSYSKGANTGELFF.

The V call is TRBV19, the J call TRBJ1-5, with D perhaps matching TRBD1 (5 bases). The germline V gene has CDR1 LNHDA and CDR2 SQIVND (reference sequence). V shed 4 bases and J shed 3 bases, with 13 bases lying between them. This CDR3 comprises 15 residues. In DNA, the CDR3 is TGTGCCAGTAGTACGATCCGGGACCTCAATCAGCCCCAGCATTTT. Protein: CASSTIRDLNQPQHF.

The count of this clonotype is one. The chain links TRBV2 to TRBJ2-7; possibly TRBD1 for D (6 bases). This CDR3 contains 14 residues. Germline V CDR1 and CDR2: SNHLY, FYNNEI. Trimming removed 2 bases at V and 0 bases at J, with 8 bases between. CDR3 coding DNA: TGTGCCAGCAGTGAAAGGGACAACTCCTACGAGCAGTACTTC. It specifies CASSERDNSYEQYF.

The table lists this clonotype with a few counts. The V gene is TRBV7-9, the J gene TRBJ1-5, with a possible D match to TRBD1 (5 bases). The CDR3 is made up of 17 amino acids. Looked up from germline, CDR1 is SEHNR and CDR2 is FQNEAQ (reference sequence). Deletions cut 3 bases from V and 1 base from J, with 16 bases between. CDR3 residues: CASSFGWQGVSNQPQHF. CDR3 coding DNA: TGTGCCAGCAGCTTTGGTTGGCAGGGAGTAAGCAATCAGCCCCAGCATTTT.